What follows describes a single TCR beta chain. One base away lies a much larger clone, so this may be a sequencing read error. The data were taken from a study of identical twins. MiXCR, applied by TCRdb to the 5' RACE reads, yields one record per CDR3 protein. The table lists approximately 300,000 distinct CDR3 sequences, roughly 8.6% of them singletons, with roughly 6.8% in the top ten. The CDR3 length is 14 residues. Germline loops: CDR1 LNHNV, CDR2 YYDKDF (reference sequence). A further study also used this sample, focusing on yellow fever vaccine responses in identical twins.

The sequence came from a woman aged 18-29 years in good health. V gene TRBV15 combines with J gene TRBJ2-7; weak D call: TRBD1 (6 bases). The sample was CD8+ T cells sorted from blood. CDR3 nucleotide sequence: TGTGCCACCAGCAGAGACAGGGGAAAGTACGAGCAGCACTTC. It yields the protein CATSRDRGKYEQHF. The whole variable domain, filled in from reference TRBV15 and TRBJ2-7, reads DAMVIQNPRYQVTQFGKPVTLSCSQTLNHNVMYWYQQKSSQAPKLLFHYYDKDFNNEADTPDNFQSRRPNTSFCFLDIRSPGLGDTAMYLCATSRDRGKYEQHFGPGTRLTVT.